This T cell receptor (beta chain) was retrieved from a study of cytomegalovirus exposure and HLA in healthy donors. The study ran its PCR with 60 Vbeta and 13 Jbeta primers. Using immunoSEQ multiplex PCR, the repertoire was profiled, and TCRdb retains in-frame clones only, with some absent. The sample has around 130,000 clones; roughly three quarters are singletons. V was cut by 4 bases and J by 0 bases, with 8 bases left in between. Per germline, CDR1 SGHRS and CDR2 YFSETQ. The CDR3 is made up of 14 amino acids. The V gene is TRBV5-1, the J gene TRBJ1-3; no reliable D call. The sequence came from a woman aged 55-70 years in good health and CMV-seronegative. Sequencing used PBMCs. Here the CDR3 DNA reads TGCGCCAGCAGCGTGGGGAGCTCTGGAAACACCATATATTTT. The encoded protein is CASSVGSSGNTIYF. The full variable domain, with the rest looked up from reference TRBV5-1 and TRBJ1-3, is KAGVTQTPRYLIKTRGQQVTLSCSPISGHRSVSWYQQTPGQGLQFLFEYFSETQRNKGNFPGRFSGRQFSNSRSEMNVSTLELGDSALYLCASSVGSSGNTIYFGEGSWLTVV.